The subject of this entry is one T cell receptor beta chain. Its antigen remains unidentified. There are 16 residues in the CDR3. Germline CDR1 MDHEN, CDR2 SYDVKM. Losses at the gene ends were 1 base for V and 4 bases for J; bases not matched to a gene: 6. The data are from a study of T cells in localized non-small cell lung cancer. Notes on the study in general: The study found T cell clonality highest in uninvolved adjacent lung, above tumor. When the top 100 tumor clones were examined, a median around 61 of them also appeared in the adjacent lung, which was paired and uninvolved. Patients showing higher blood T cell density tended to see longer overall survival.

Method: immunoSEQ multiplex PCR; TCRdb's copy keeps in-frame clones and lacks some. The sample has about 82,000 clones, around 81% seen once; the top ten hold roughly a fifth. This material consisted of PBMCs, taken before any cancer treatment. The source is a man between 40 and 75 years old with stage II squamous cell lung carcinoma. The chain links TRBV28 to TRBJ2-3; TRBD1 agrees at 9 bases. The CDR3 nucleotides are TGTGCCAGCAGTTTATCGCCTGGGACAGGGTCAGATACGCAGTATTTT. Protein sequence: CASSLSPGTGSDTQYF.